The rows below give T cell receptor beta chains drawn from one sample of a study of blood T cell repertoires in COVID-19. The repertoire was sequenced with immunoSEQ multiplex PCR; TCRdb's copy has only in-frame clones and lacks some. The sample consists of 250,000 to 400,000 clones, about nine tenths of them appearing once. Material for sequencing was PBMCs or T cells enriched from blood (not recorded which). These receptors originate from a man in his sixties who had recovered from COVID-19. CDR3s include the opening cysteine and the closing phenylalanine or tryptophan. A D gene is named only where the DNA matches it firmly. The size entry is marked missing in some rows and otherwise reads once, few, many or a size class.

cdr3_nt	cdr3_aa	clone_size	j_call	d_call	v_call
TGCGCCACCCTGGGCGGGAGAAAGAGCTACGAGCAGTACTTC	CATLGGRKSYEQYF	-	TRBJ2-7	TRBD2	TRBV10-2
TGTGCCAGCAGCTTATGGTCGGTCACAGATACGCAGTATTTT	CASSLWSVTDTQYF	once	TRBJ2-3	-	TRBV7-9
TGTGCCAGCAGCTTACCAAGGACAGAGCAGTTCTTC	CASSLPRTEQFF	-	TRBJ2-1	-	TRBV7-9
TGTGCCAGCAGCTTGGCCCGCGGGAGGGTCGGTAGTGAGCAGTTCTTC	CASSLARGRVGSEQFF	-	TRBJ2-1	TRBD2	TRBV5-5
TGTGCCAGCAGCCTAACGAACACCGGGGAGCTGTTTTTT	CASSLTNTGELFF	-	TRBJ2-2	-	TRBV11-2
TGTGCCAGCAGCACATCCAGGGGTAATGAGCAGTTCTTC	CASSTSRGNEQFF	-	TRBJ2-1	-	TRBV9
TGTGCCAGCAGTTACGGGGGGGACTTGGGGAGCAATCAGCCCCAGCATTTT	CASSYGGDLGSNQPQHF	-	TRBJ1-5	-	TRBV6-2/TRBV6-3
TGTGCCAGCAGCTTGAGGGGTGTGGAGCAGTACTTC	CASSLRGVEQYF	-	TRBJ2-7	-	TRBV5-4
TGTGCTAGTCCCGGGAGAGTTTTGGATACGCAGTATTTT	CASPGRVLDTQYF	-	TRBJ2-3	-	TRBV12-5
TGTGCCAGCAGCGCGCGACAGGGAACTGAAGCTTTCTTT	CASSARQGTEAFF	-	TRBJ1-1	TRBD1	TRBV9
TGTGCCAGCAGCTTGGGTGGGGGCCTCTATAATTCACCCCTCCACTTT	CASSLGGGLYNSPLHF	-	TRBJ1-6	-	TRBV5-4
TGCGCCAGCAGCACGGGACAGGGTGTTGGGGAGCAGTACTTC	CASSTGQGVGEQYF	-	TRBJ2-7	TRBD1	TRBV5-1
TGTGCCAGCAGCTTAGTGCCGACAGGGTCGGACGCCTATGGCTACACCTTC	CASSLVPTGSDAYGYTF	-	TRBJ1-2	TRBD1	TRBV7-2
TGTGCCAGCAGCTTAAGCAGCGTGAGCACAGATACGCAGTATTTT	CASSLSSVSTDTQYF	-	TRBJ2-3	-	TRBV7-3
TGTGCCAGTAGTATATCACAGGGGAAGTTTGAGACCCAGTACTTC	CASSISQGKFETQYF	-	TRBJ2-5	TRBD1	TRBV19
TGTGCCAGCAGTTTAGGACTATTTGGCTACACCTTC	CASSLGLFGYTF	-	TRBJ1-2	-	TRBV12-3/TRBV12-4
TGTGCCAGCAGCCGGAGGGACAGGAGCTCCTATAATTCACCCCTCCACTTT	CASSRRDRSSYNSPLHF	-	TRBJ1-6	TRBD1	TRBV7-8
TGTGCCAGCAGCTTTTTAGCGGGAGTTAGTAATGAGCAGTTCTTC	CASSFLAGVSNEQFF	-	TRBJ2-1	TRBD2	TRBV7-3
TGTGCCACCAGTGATTTGGGACAGGGGCCCCAGTACTTC	CATSDLGQGPQYF	-	TRBJ2-5	TRBD1	TRBV24-1
TGTGCCAGCAGCCGAGTAGGGGGCACTGAAGCTTTCTTT	CASSRVGGTEAFF	-	TRBJ1-1	-	TRBV12-3/TRBV12-4
TGTGCCAGCAGTTTAGGGACAGGGGGCATCGGGGAGCTGTTTTTT	CASSLGTGGIGELFF	once	TRBJ2-2	TRBD1	TRBV28
TGTGCCAGCAGTGAGGGACACCCAAACTCTGGAAACACCATATATTTT	CASSEGHPNSGNTIYF	-	TRBJ1-3	-	TRBV6-1
TGTGCCAGCAGCAAACGAGGGACTAGCGGGGGGGCCCATGAGCAGTTCTTC	CASSKRGTSGGAHEQFF	-	TRBJ2-1	TRBD2	TRBV7-2
TGTGCCAGTAGTATAGTGGCGGATAGCAATCAGCCCCAGCATTTT	CASSIVADSNQPQHF	-	TRBJ1-5	-	TRBV19
TGTGCCAGCAGCTTCGCGGTAGAGCGACAGGGGGGCTCTGGAAACACCATATATTTT	CASSFAVERQGGSGNTIYF	-	TRBJ1-3	TRBD1	TRBV13
TGTGCTAGCAGCTTAGCGGCAGGGGTCCCAGATACGCAGTATTTT	CASSLAAGVPDTQYF	-	TRBJ2-3	-	TRBV7-7
TGCGCCAGCAGCTTGAGACTAGCGGGAGGGCCCAGGGAGCTGTTTTTT	CASSLRLAGGPRELFF	-	TRBJ2-2	TRBD2	TRBV5-1
TGTGCCAGCAGTTTAGGAGGGAGCGAGCAGTACTTC	CASSLGGSEQYF	-	TRBJ2-7	-	TRBV12-3/TRBV12-4
TGTGCCAGCAGTGAATCCCAAGCGGGGGGGCCGTTTGTGGAGACCCAGTACTTC	CASSESQAGGPFVETQYF	few	TRBJ2-5	TRBD2	TRBV2
TGTGCCAGAGGGGACTATGAGGGGTTGAACACTGAAGCTTTCTTT	CARGDYEGLNTEAFF	-	TRBJ1-1	-	TRBV2
TGTGCCAGCAGCTTAGCAGGGGGCTGGAACACTGAAGCTTTCTTT	CASSLAGGWNTEAFF	few	TRBJ1-1	TRBD1	TRBV7-9
TGTGCCAGCAGCTTAGACTCCCAGGGTTCAGATACGCAGTATTTT	CASSLDSQGSDTQYF	few	TRBJ2-3	-	TRBV7-6
TGTGCCAGCAGCCAGGCAGGGCCGGGTGGCTACACCTTC	CASSQAGPGGYTF	-	TRBJ1-2	-	TRBV3-1/TRBV3-2
TGTGCCAGTAGTACCTCCTGGGACAAGCTCTACGAGCAGTACTTC	CASSTSWDKLYEQYF	once	TRBJ2-7	-	TRBV19
TGCGCCAGCAGCTCAGGGGGCTGGGAGACCCAGTACTTC	CASSSGGWETQYF	-	TRBJ2-5	TRBD1	TRBV5-1
TGTGCCAGCAGCTTGGCGGGGGGCTCTGGGGCCAACGTCCTGACTTTC	CASSLAGGSGANVLTF	-	TRBJ2-6	TRBD2	TRBV5-8
TGTGCCAGCAGTCAGACCGGGACAAGTTCCTACGAGCAGTACTTC	CASSQTGTSSYEQYF	few	TRBJ2-7	-	TRBV27
TGTGCCAGCAGGCAGGGTCGGAATGAGCAGTTCTTC	CASRQGRNEQFF	-	TRBJ2-1	-	TRBV27
TGCAGCGTTTACAGGGAAGAGACCCAGTACTTC	CSVYREETQYF	-	TRBJ2-5	-	TRBV29-1
TGTGCCAGCAGTTTACAGGGGAAGAACACTGAAGCTTTCTTT	CASSLQGKNTEAFF	-	TRBJ1-1	-	TRBV27
TGTGCCAGCAGTTCCGACAGGGGACACACTGAAGCTTTCTTT	CASSSDRGHTEAFF	-	TRBJ1-1	TRBD1	TRBV27
TGTGCCAGCAAGCGGGACCTAGTCACAGATACGCAGTATTTT	CASKRDLVTDTQYF	once	TRBJ2-3	TRBD2	TRBV6-5
TGCGCCAGCAGCCAAGAATGGGACAGATCGAACACTGAAGCTTTCTTT	CASSQEWDRSNTEAFF	-	TRBJ1-1	TRBD1	TRBV4-1
TGCGCCAGCAGCCAAGCCTTGGGGGGGAACTATGGCTACACCTTC	CASSQALGGNYGYTF	-	TRBJ1-2	-	TRBV4-3
TGTGCCAGCAGCGCCGGGACAGGTGCTATGAACACTGAAGCTTTCTTT	CASSAGTGAMNTEAFF	once	TRBJ1-1	TRBD1	TRBV5-4
TGTGCCAGCCGCCCGAGGACAAGCTCCTACAATGAGCAGTTCTTC	CASRPRTSSYNEQFF	-	TRBJ2-1	-	TRBV28
TGTGCCAGCAGCCCCAGGGACAGGGCCAATCAGCCCCAGCATTTT	CASSPRDRANQPQHF	-	TRBJ1-5	TRBD1	TRBV7-2
TGTGCCAGCAGCCGAGGGACATCCTACAATGAGCAGTTCTTC	CASSRGTSYNEQFF	-	TRBJ2-1	-	TRBV14